This T cell receptor (beta chain) was sequenced during a study of blood T cell repertoires in COVID-19. The wider study: Spain, Italy and the United States supplied samples that represented acute and convalescent COVID-19. T cells, B-cell-depleted T cells, or PBMCs provided the cDNA or gDNA that served as material.

Data came from immunoSEQ multiplex PCR; TCRdb stores just in-frame clones and leaves some out. The sample has around 150,000 clones; approximately 83% are singletons. Material for sequencing was peripheral blood. The TCR comes from an older man with acute or convalescent COVID-19.

The CDR3 spells CASSQEGNSNYGYTF. CDR3 in DNA: TGCGCCAGCAGCCAAGAGGGCAACAGTAACTATGGCTACACCTTC. The chain carries TRBV4-3 and TRBJ1-2; D not resolved. This CDR3 has 15 amino acids. Trimming left V 0 bases short and J 1 base short, with 9 bases between. CDR1 and CDR2 (germline): LGHNA, YSLEER.